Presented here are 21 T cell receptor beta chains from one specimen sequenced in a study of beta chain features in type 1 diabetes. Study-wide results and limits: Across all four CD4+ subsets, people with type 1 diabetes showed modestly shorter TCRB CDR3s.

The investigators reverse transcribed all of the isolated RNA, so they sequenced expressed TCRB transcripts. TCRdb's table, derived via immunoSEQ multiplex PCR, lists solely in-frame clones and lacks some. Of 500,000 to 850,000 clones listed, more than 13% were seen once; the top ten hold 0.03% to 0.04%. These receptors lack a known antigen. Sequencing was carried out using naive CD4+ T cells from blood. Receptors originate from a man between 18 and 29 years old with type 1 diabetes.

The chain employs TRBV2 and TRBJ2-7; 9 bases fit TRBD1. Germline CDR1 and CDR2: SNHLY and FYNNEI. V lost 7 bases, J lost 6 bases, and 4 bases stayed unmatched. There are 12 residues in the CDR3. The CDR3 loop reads CASMRDRAEQYF. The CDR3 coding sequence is TGTGCCAGCATGAGGGACAGGGCCGAGCAGTACTTC. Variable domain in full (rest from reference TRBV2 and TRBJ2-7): EPEVTQTPSHQVTQMGQEVILRCVPISNHLYFYWYRQILGQKVEFLVSFYNNEISEKSEIFDDQFSVERPDGSNFTLKIRSTKLEDSAMYFCASMRDRAEQYFGPGTRLTVT.

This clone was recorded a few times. CDR3 DNA sequence: TGCGCCAGCAGCTCCATGACAGGGACCTACGAGCAGTACTTC. Its translation: CASSSMTGTYEQYF. This chain uses TRBV5-1 with TRBJ2-7; the match to TRBD1 covers 7 bases. Germline loops: CDR1 SGHRS, CDR2 YFSETQ. The CDR3 contains 14 residues. V shed 3 bases and J 2 bases; nucleotides not matched to a gene: 5.

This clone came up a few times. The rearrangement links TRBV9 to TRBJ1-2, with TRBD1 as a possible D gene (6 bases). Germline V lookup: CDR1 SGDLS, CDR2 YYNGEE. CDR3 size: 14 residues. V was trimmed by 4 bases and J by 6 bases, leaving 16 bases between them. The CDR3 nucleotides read TGTGCCAGCAGCCCCCTGGGGGGCGAAAATGGCTACACCTTC. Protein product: CASSPLGGENGYTF.

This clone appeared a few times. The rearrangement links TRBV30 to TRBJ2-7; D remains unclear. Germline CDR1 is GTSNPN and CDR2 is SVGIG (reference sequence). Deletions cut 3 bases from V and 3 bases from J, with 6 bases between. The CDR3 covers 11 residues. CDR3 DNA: TGTGCCTGGAGCCAGAACTACGAGCAGTACTTC. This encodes CAWSQNYEQYF.

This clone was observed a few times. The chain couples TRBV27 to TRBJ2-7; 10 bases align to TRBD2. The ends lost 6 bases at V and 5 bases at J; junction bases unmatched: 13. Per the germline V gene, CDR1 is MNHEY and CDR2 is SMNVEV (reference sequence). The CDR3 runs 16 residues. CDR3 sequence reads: CASRPPSAGGPDEQYF. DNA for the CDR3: TGTGCCAGCAGGCCTCCCTCAGCGGGAGGGCCTGACGAGCAGTACTTC.

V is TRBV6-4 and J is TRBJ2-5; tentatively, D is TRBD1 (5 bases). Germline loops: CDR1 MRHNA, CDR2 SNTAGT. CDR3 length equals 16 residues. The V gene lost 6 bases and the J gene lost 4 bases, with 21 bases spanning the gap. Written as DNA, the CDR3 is TGTGCCAGCAGCCGAATTGCTTCAACAGGTCCAGAGACCCAGTACTTC. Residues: CASSRIASTGPETQYF.

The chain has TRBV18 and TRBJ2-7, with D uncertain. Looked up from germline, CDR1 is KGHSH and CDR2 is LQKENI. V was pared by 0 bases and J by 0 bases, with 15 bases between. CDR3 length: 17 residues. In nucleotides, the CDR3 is TGTGCCAGCTCACCACCCTCTGGTTCGTTACGCTCCTACGAGCAGTACTTC. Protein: CASSPPSGSLRSYEQYF.

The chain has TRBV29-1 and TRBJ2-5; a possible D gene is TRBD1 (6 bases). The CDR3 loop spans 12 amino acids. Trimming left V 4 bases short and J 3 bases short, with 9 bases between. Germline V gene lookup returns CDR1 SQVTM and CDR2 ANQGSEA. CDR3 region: CSVGAGEETQYF. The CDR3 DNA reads TGCAGCGTTGGTGCAGGGGAAGAGACCCAGTACTTC.

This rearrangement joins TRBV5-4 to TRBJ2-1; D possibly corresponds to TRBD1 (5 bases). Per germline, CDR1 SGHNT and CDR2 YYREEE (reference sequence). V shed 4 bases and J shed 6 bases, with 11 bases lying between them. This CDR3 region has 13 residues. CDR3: CASSNQGFNEQFF. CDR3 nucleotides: TGTGCCAGCAGCAATCAGGGTTTCAATGAGCAGTTCTTC.

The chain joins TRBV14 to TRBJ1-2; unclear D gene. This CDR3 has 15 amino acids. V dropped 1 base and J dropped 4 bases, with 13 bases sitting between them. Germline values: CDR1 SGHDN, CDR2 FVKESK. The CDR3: CASSQAAIGRYGYTF. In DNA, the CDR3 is TGTGCCAGCAGCCAAGCGGCCATCGGTCGCTATGGCTACACCTTC.

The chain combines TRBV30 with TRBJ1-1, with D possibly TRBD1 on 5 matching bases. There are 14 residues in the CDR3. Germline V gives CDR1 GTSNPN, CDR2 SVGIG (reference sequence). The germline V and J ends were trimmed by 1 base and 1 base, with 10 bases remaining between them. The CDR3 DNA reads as TGTGCCTGGAGTGCGGGACCGAGGAACACTGAAGCTTTCTTT. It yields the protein CAWSAGPRNTEAFF. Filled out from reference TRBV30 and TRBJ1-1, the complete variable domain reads SQTIHQWPATLVQPVGSPLSLECTVEGTSNPNLYWYRQAAGRGLQLLFYSVGIGQISSEVPQNLSASRPQDRQFILSSKKLLLSDSGFYLCAWSAGPRNTEAFFGQGTRLTVV.

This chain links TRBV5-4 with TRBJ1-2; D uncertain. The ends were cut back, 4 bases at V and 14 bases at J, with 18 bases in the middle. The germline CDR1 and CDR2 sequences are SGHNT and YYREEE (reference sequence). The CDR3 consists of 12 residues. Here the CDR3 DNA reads TGTGCCAGCAGCCCCGCGACAAAACCGGGGACCTTC. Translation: CASSPATKPGTF. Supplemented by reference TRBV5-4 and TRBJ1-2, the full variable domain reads ETGVTQSPTHLIKTRGQQVTLRCSSQSGHNTVSWYQQALGQGPQFIFQYYREEENGRGNFPPRFSGLQFPNYSSELNVNALELDDSALYLCASSPATKPGTFGSGTRLTVV.

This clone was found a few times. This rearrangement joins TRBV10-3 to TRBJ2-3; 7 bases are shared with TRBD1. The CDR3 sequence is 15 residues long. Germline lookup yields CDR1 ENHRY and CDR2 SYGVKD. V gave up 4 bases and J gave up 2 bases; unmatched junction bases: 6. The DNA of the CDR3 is TGTGCCATCAGTGGTACAGGGGCATACACAGATACGCAGTATTTT. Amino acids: CAISGTGAYTDTQYF.

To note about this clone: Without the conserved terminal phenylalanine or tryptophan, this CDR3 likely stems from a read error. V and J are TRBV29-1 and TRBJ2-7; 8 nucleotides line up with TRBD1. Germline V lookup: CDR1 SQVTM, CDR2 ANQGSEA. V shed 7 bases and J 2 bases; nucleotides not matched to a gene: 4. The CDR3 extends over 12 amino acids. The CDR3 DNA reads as TGCAGCGCCGCGGGACAGGCCTACGAGCAGTACCTC. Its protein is CSAAGQAYEQYL.

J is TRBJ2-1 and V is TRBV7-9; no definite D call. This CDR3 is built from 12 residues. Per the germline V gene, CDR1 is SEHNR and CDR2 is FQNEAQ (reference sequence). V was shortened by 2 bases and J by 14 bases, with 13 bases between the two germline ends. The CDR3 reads CASSLKVTKKFF. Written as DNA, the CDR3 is TGTGCCAGCAGCTTAAAGGTCACAAAAAAGTTCTTC.

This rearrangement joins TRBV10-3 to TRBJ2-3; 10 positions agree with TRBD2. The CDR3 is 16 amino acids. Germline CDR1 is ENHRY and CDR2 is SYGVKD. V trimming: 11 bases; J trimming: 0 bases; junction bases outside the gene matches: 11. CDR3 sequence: CAGGASGSTSTDTQYF. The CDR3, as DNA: TGTGCCGGCGGGGCTAGCGGGAGCACTAGCACAGATACGCAGTATTTT.

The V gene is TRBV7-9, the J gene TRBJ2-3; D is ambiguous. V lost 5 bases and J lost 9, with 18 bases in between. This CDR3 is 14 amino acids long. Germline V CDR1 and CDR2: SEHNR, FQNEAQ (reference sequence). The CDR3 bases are TGTGCCAGCAGCCCCATACGCTCGGTCGCCACGCAGTATTTT. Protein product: CASSPIRSVATQYF. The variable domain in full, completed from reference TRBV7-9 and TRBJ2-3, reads DTGVSQNPRHKITKRGQNVTFRCDPISEHNRLYWYRQTLGQGPEFLTYFQNEAQLEKSRLLSDRFSAERPKGSFSTLEIQRTEQGDSAMYLCASSPIRSVATQYFGPGTRLTVL.

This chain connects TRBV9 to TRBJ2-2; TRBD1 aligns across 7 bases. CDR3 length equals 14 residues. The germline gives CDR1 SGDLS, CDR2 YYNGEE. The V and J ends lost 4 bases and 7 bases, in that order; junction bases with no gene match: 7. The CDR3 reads CASSLTGPSGELFF. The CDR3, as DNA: TGTGCCAGCAGCCTGACAGGGCCCAGCGGGGAGCTGTTTTTT.

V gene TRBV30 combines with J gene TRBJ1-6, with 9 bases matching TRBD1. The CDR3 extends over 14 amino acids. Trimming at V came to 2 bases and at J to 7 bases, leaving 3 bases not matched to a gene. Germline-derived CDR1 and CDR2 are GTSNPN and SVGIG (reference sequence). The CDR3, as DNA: TGTGCCTGGAGTCTAGGGACAGGGAATTCACCCCTCCACTTT. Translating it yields CAWSLGTGNSPLHF. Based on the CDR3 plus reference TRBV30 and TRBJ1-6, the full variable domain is SQTIHQWPATLVQPVGSPLSLECTVEGTSNPNLYWYRQAAGRGLQLLFYSVGIGQISSEVPQNLSASRPQDRQFILSSKKLLLSDSGFYLCAWSLGTGNSPLHFGNGTRLTVT.

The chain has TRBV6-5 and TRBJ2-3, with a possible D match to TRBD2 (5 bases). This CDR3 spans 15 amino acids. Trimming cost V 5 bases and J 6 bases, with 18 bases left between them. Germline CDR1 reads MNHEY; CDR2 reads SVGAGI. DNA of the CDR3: TGTGCCAGCAGTCGATCGGGCCTCGGGGTGGATACGCAGTATTTT. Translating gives CASSRSGLGVDTQYF.

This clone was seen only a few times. CDR3 DNA sequence: TGTGCCTGGATCCAGGGGGCAGGGAACTATGGCTACACCTTC. Amino acids: CAWIQGAGNYGYTF. J is TRBJ1-2 and V is TRBV30, with 8 bases identical to TRBD1. CDR1 is GTSNPN, CDR2 SVGIG, per germline (reference sequence). Trimming cost V 4 bases and J 2 bases; bases outside gene matches: 6. This CDR3 comprises 14 residues.